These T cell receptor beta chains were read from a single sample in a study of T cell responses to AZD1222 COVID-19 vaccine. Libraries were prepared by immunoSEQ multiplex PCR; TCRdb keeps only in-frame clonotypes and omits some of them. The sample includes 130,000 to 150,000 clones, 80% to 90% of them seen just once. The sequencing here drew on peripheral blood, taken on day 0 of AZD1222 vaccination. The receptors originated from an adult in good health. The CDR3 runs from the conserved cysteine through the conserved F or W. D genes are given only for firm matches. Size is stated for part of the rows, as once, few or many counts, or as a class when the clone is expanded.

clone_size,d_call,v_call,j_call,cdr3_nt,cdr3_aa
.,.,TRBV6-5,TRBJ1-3,TGTGCCAGCCGAACAAGGATAGGGTCTGGAAACACCATATATTTT,CASRTRIGSGNTIYF
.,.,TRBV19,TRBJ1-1,TGTGCCAGTAGTATAGCTGGGGTGTCCACTGAAGCTTTCTTT,CASSIAGVSTEAFF
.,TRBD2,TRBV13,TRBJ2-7,TGTGCCAGCAGCCCCCCGTGGGGGGGCTACGAGCAGTACTTC,CASSPPWGGYEQYF
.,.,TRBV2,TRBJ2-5,TGTGCCAGCAGCTCCCGACACCCCCAAGAGACCCAGTACTTC,CASSSRHPQETQYF
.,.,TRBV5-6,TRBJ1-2,TGTGCCAGCAGCTCAGCACGAACTAACTATGGCTACACCTTC,CASSSARTNYGYTF
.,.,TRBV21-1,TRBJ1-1,TGTGCCAGCAGCAAAGAGAGGGGGGACACTGAAGCTTTCTTT,CASSKERGDTEAFF
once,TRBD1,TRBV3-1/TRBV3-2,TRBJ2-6,TGTGCCAGCGAGGGACCGGGACAGGTTTTCTCTGGGGCCAACGTCCTGACTTTC,CASEGPGQVFSGANVLTF
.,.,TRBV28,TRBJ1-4,TGTGCCAGCAGTACCCAGACAGGCGGCATTAGCCTGTTTTTT,CASSTQTGGISLFF
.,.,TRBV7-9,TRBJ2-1,TGTGCCAGCAGCTTAGCGGGGGCCAGGGATGAGCAGTTCTTC,CASSLAGARDEQFF
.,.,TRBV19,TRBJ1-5,TGTGCCAGTAGTATAGGGGGGGTACAGCCCCAGCATTTT,CASSIGGVQPQHF
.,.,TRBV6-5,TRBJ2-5,TGTGCCAGCAGTACCTCGGGGGAGACCCAGTACTTC,CASSTSGETQYF
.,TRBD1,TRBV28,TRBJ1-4,TGTGCCAGCAGTTTTCTAGGGGGCGCGGCTAATGAAAAACTGTTTTTT,CASSFLGGAANEKLFF
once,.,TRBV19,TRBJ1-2,TGTGCCAGTACCATAGGGGACGAGGGTTGGAGAGGCTACACCTTC,CASTIGDEGWRGYTF
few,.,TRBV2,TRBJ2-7,TGTGCCAGCGCAGGACAGTCCTCCTACGAGCAGTACTTC,CASAGQSSYEQYF
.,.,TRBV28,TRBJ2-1,TGTGCCAGCAGTAAAGTTTATGGTGAGCAGTTCTTC,CASSKVYGEQFF
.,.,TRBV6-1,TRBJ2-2,TGTGCCAGCAGTGAGTACGGGGAGCTGTTTTTT,CASSEYGELFF
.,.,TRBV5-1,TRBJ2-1,TGCGCCAGCAAGGGTCCGGGGGTCAATGAGCAGTTCTTC,CASKGPGVNEQFF
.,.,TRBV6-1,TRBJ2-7,TGTGCCAGCAGTGAACAAGCGAGCTCCTACGAGCAGTACTTC,CASSEQASSYEQYF
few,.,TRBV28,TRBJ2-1,TGTGCCAGCAGTTTAACGTCTAGGACCACACAACCGTTCTTC,CASSLTSRTTQPFF
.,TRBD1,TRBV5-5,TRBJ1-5,TGTGCCAGCAGCCCCCTCCCGGCCAGGGGGAATCAGCCCCAGCATTTT,CASSPLPARGNQPQHF
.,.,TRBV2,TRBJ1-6,TGTGCCAGCGGGGGGACGGGTAATTCACCCCTCCACTTT,CASGGTGNSPLHF
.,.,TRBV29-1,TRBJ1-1,TGCAGCGTTTCTCCACTTTTGAACACTGAAGCTTTCTTT,CSVSPLLNTEAFF
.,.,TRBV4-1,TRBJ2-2,TGCGCCAGCAGCCAAGTTCAAACCGGGGAGCTGTTTTTT,CASSQVQTGELFF
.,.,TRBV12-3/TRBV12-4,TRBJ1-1,TGTGCCAGCAGGCGGGTTCGAGGGGCTTTCTTT,CASRRVRGAFF
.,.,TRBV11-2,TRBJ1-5,TGTGCCAGCAGCCCTAACAGTGGGGTGGATCAGCCCCAGCATTTT,CASSPNSGVDQPQHF
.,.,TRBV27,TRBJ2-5,TGTGCCAGCAGGGCCAGTTGGATACAAGAGACCCAGTACTTC,CASRASWIQETQYF
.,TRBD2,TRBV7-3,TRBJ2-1,TGTGCCAGCAGCCTGGGACTAGCGGGAGCCGATGAGCAGTTCTTC,CASSLGLAGADEQFF